This T cell receptor beta chain is from a study of T-cell reconstitution after alpha-beta-depleted transplantation in children. Unique molecular identifiers were incorporated when the TCRbeta library was constructed. Via MiXCR, TCRdb re-called the PCR reads, giving one row per CDR3 protein. The repertoire consists of some 600,000 distinct CDR3 sequences, with 16% occurring once and the leading ten covering around 0.96%. V lost 0 bases, J lost 13 bases, and 10 bases lay in between. The CDR3 is 12 residues long. Germline CDR1 and CDR2: SGHAT and FQNNGV. V gene TRBV11-2 combines with J gene TRBJ2-1; D not certain. The sample here was PBMCs from the stem cell graft donor, taken from the stem cell graft. This clonotype was sampled from a human donor who donated a stem cell graft to a child with acute myeloid leukemia. CDR3 in amino acids: CASSLDGLEQFF. CDR3 in DNA: TGTGCCAGCAGCTTAGATGGGTTGGAACAGTTCTTC.